These T cell receptor beta chains were read from a single sample in a study of blood T cell repertoires in COVID-19. Assay used: immunoSEQ multiplex PCR; TCRdb lists only in-frame clones, some missing. The data show about 200,000 clones, roughly 77% seen once. What was sequenced was peripheral blood. These receptors were taken from a middle-aged woman with COVID-19, enrolled during active disease. Both conserved end residues are part of each CDR3. Each record gives: J gene, clone size, D gene, V gene, CDR3 DNA, CDR3 protein. D genes are given only for firm matches. Size is omitted from some rows. Given values are once, few, many or a class for expanded clones.

TRBJ1-2	few	-	TRBV29-1	TGCAGCGTGGGGGCTCCGGGACAAGGCTACACCTTC	CSVGAPGQGYTF
TRBJ2-3	-	-	TRBV11-2	TGTGCCAGCAGCTTAGTAGCTAGTCGATCTAGCACAGATACGCAGTATTTT	CASSLVASRSSTDTQYF
TRBJ2-5	-	TRBD2	TRBV25-1	TGTGCCAGCAGTGAAGGTACGGGGGGATCGTTAGAGACCCAGTACTTC	CASSEGTGGSLETQYF
TRBJ2-3	-	TRBD2	TRBV7-6	TGTGCCAGCAGCTTAACTCTAGCGGGAGGCTTTAGCACAGATACGCAGTATTTT	CASSLTLAGGFSTDTQYF
TRBJ1-5	-	-	TRBV5-1	TGCGCCAGCAGCCCTACCACAGGGAATCAGCCCCAGCATTTT	CASSPTTGNQPQHF
TRBJ2-5	-	TRBD2	TRBV4-1	TGCGCCAGCAGCCAAGATGCGGGGGGGGAAGAGACCCAGTACTTC	CASSQDAGGEETQYF
TRBJ1-4	-	-	TRBV6-4	TGTGCCAGCAGTGACCTCTTGCGTGGGGGCCCTAATGAAAAACTGTTTTTT	CASSDLLRGGPNEKLFF
TRBJ1-4	-	-	TRBV19	TGTGCCAGTAGTAGGGCAGTGGATGAAAAACTGTTTTTT	CASSRAVDEKLFF
TRBJ1-2	-	-	TRBV4-3	TGCGCCAGCAGCCAAGATTGGGGGGGCGGCTATGGCTACACCTTC	CASSQDWGGGYGYTF
TRBJ1-2	-	-	TRBV28	TGTGCCAGCACGCGGGTGGAGGTAGACTATGGCTACACCTTC	CASTRVEVDYGYTF
TRBJ1-6	-	-	TRBV5-1	TGCGCCAGCAGCTCCCAGGGCTATAATTCACCCCTCCACTTT	CASSSQGYNSPLHF
TRBJ2-7	-	TRBD2	TRBV30	TGTGCCTGGAATTCGGGGGGCTACGAGCAGTACTTC	CAWNSGGYEQYF
TRBJ1-2	-	TRBD1	TRBV6-2/TRBV6-3	TGTGCCAGCAGCCGCTGGGACAGCCAGGGCTACACCTTC	CASSRWDSQGYTF
TRBJ1-4	-	-	TRBV30	TGTGCCTGGAGCCCCGGACTGAATAATGAAAAACTGTTTTTT	CAWSPGLNNEKLFF
TRBJ1-3	few	TRBD1	TRBV5-8	TGTGCCAGCAGCGCCCGGACAGGGGCCGGAAACACCATATATTTT	CASSARTGAGNTIYF
TRBJ2-1	-	-	TRBV3-1/TRBV3-2	TGTGCCAGCAGTCGCCTTAGCCCAGGGTTTTCCATGGATGAGCAGTTCTTC	CASSRLSPGFSMDEQFF
TRBJ2-7	-	-	TRBV6-5	TGTGCCAGCAGTTACTCAGTGCGGAGCTTCGAGCAGTACTTC	CASSYSVRSFEQYF